Given below is one T cell receptor beta chain in context. This clone was recorded only once. What this receptor recognizes is not known. Base-call qualities are not available, and no considerably larger clone is one nucleotide away. CDR1 and CDR2, looked up from the germline V gene, are SQVTM and ANQGSEA. V and J are truncated by 7 bases and 5 bases respectively, leaving an intervening sequence of 17 bases. Measured from the cysteine to the phenylalanine, the CDR3 is 13 residues long. Only the CDR3 part of the read is kept: 39 bases, read in frame from the first base. The data derive from a study of graft-versus-host responses after intestinal transplantation (dated by TCRdb to the early 2020s). Regarding the research as a whole: Recipients received multivisceral, liver-intestinal, or isolated intestinal transplants. Bulk TCR-beta CDR3 sequencing was used to track graft-versus-host and host-versus-graft alloreactive T cell clones in the graft, circulation and bone marrow after intestinal transplantation. Rather than going through the commercial service, samples from a few later patients were sequenced in-house on an Illumina MiSeq and processed with MiXCR. Anti-thymocyte globulin induction was given to all recipients, followed by maintenance tacrolimus and steroids for about 3 years. The cohort enrolled 24 intestinal transplant recipients, one of whom was a retransplant, and a few patients without pretransplant specimens were excluded. A peak of at least 4% donor T cells among recipient peripheral blood mononuclear cells was the definition used for donor T cell macrochimerism. Alloreactive clones were identified by sequencing pre-transplant mixed lymphocyte reaction products and comparing them with unstimulated pre-transplant donor and recipient T cells. Study-wide conclusions, independent of this receptor: Conclusions were limited by the relatively low number and heterogeneity of intestinal transplant patients. GvH clones were detected in recipient bone marrow, and some appeared earlier in ileal mucosa or blood, consistent with an intestinal mucosal origin. Early after transplant, declines in HvG clones were associated with peak levels of circulating GvH clones. High GvH to HvG T cell clonal ratios were observed in the allografts of patients with donor T cell macrochimerism.

In the paper's terms, the time point label means: cells obtained before transplantation from donor or recipient. CD3+CD4+ and CD3+CD8+ populations were FACS-sorted from unstimulated pre-transplant donor and recipient cells taken from spleen or lymph nodes. The library was made by the immunoSEQ multiplex PCR assay. For most patients, genomic DNA was isolated with the Qiagen DNeasy Blood and Tissue Kit and shipped frozen to Adaptive Biotechnologies for TCR sequencing. High-throughput TCR-beta CDR3 sequencing of genomic DNA from most patients was performed by Adaptive Biotechnologies. The paper's data handling went like this. Adaptive's ImmunoSEQ software supplied the TCR sequencing data for around 17 patients, while MiXCR and VDJtools were used to process three other patients. To correct CD4 versus CD8 sorting errors, any sequence found in both subsets at a frequency ratio below 5:1 was removed. CDR3 nucleotide sequences shared by donor and recipient were removed because the origin of these sequences could not be assigned. To be classed as alloreactive, a clone needed at least 2-fold expansion over unstimulated cells and a minimum CFSE-low frequency of 0.002% (template counts) or 0.001% (read counts). A clone was considered mappable if detected in the sequenced pre-transplant spleen, lymph node, or MLR CFSE-low populations of the donor or recipient. The cumulative frequency of alloreactive clones was calculated as a percentage of all sequences, weighted by copy number. This immuneACCESS table, as held by TCRdb, lists in-frame sequences with V and J called but not all clones. Of the missing ones, under half trace to an unresolved V gene in checked studies; the others have no known cause. V and J calls and clone size follow that table, whereas D and trimming were derived from the DNA. The sample includes roughly 93,000 clones, with roughly 92% observed a single time. Together, the top ten hold around 0.38% of the sample.

The sequence came from a human donor who was the organ donor for an intestinal transplant. The rearrangement joined TRBV29-1 to TRBJ1-1, with no confidently assigned D gene. This specimen was unstimulated CD8+ T cells sorted from spleen or lymph node cells, taken before transplant. The sequenced DNA is TGCAGCGGGGCGGGAGGAAGCCGTACTGAAGCTTTCTTT. The encoded protein is CSGAGGSRTEAFF.